This TCR beta chain was sequenced during a study of T cell responses to AZD1222 COVID-19 vaccine. Study background: Combined were second doses at about 4 or about 12 weeks.

The CDR3 is 15 amino acids. Germline V gene sequence: CDR1 SEHNR, CDR2 FQNEAQ (reference sequence). V was pared by 1 base and J by 8 bases, with 17 bases between. Sequencing was performed with immunoSEQ multiplex PCR; in TCRdb, only in-frame clones are kept and a portion is missing. The table records 95,000 to 150,000 clones, around 92% of them present only once. The rearrangement links TRBV7-9 to TRBJ1-2, with a weak D call TRBD1 (6 bases). The TCR was taken from an adult in good health. Sample: peripheral blood, taken on day 0 of AZD1222 vaccination. The DNA for the CDR3 is TGTGCCAGCAGCTTAGGACAGGCCGACTCTACGGGCTACACCTTC. It is translated as CASSLGQADSTGYTF.